Presented here are 25 T cell receptor beta chains from one specimen sequenced in a study of Ad26.COV2.S vaccination and SARS-CoV-2 variants. Treatment in this sample: some 20 received Ad26.COV2.S at low or high dose, single or two shots; five or six received placebo; per-sample allocation not given. Day 63 following the first vaccine or placebo injection was when the samples were taken. Sequencing used immunoSEQ multiplex PCR; TCRdb keeps in-frame clones, though not all of them. This repertoire shows about 430,000 clones, about 93% found once; its top ten account for 10% to 15%. The starting material was peripheral blood, obtained in a trial of Ad26.COV2.S vaccine versus placebo. These receptor sequences come from a person between 18 and 60 years old who received the Ad26.COV2.S COVID-19 vaccine or a placebo.

The V gene is TRBV7-3, the J gene TRBJ2-1; 7 nucleotides match TRBD2. The CDR3 loop spans 14 amino acids. Looked up from germline, CDR1 is SGHTA and CDR2 is FQGTGA. V was clipped by 5 bases and J by 7 bases; unmatched bases: 8. The CDR3 DNA is TGTGCCAGCAGCCTCGCGGGGGTAGAGAATGAGCAGTTCTTC. Protein: CASSLAGVENEQFF.

V is TRBV6-6 and J is TRBJ2-1; TRBD2 might be the D (6 bases). CDR1 MNHNY and CDR2 SVGAGI come from the germline V gene (reference sequence). Trimming stripped 6 bases from V and 0 bases from J, with 15 bases between. CDR3 length: 16 residues. The CDR3 spells CASSQGRGSSYNEQFF. Written as DNA, the CDR3 is TGTGCCAGCAGCCAGGGACGGGGGAGCTCCTACAATGAGCAGTTCTTC.

The J gene is TRBJ2-2, the V gene TRBV29-1; D not certain. The germline V gene encodes CDR1 SQVTM and CDR2 ANQGSEA. V was shortened by 2 bases and J by 8 bases, with 12 bases between the two germline ends. The CDR3 length is 13 residues. The DNA of the CDR3 is TGCAGCGTTGAAATCGGGCCGTCGGGGGAGCTGTTTTTT. Amino acid sequence: CSVEIGPSGELFF.

The chain is built from TRBV5-1 and TRBJ1-1, with 9 bases that match TRBD1. The CDR3 consists of 16 residues. Germline CDR1 SGHRS, CDR2 YFSETQ. Trimming removed 5 bases from V and 4 bases from J; junction bases left unmatched: 12. CDR3 in amino acids: CASSSGQGISLTEAFF. CDR3 DNA sequence: TGCGCCAGCAGTTCCGGACAGGGGATTTCGCTCACTGAAGCTTTCTTT.

This chain uses TRBV5-1 with TRBJ2-2; TRBD2 aligns across 11 bases. The CDR3 length is 17 residues. Looked up from germline, CDR1 is SGHRS and CDR2 is YFSETQ. V lost 4 bases, J lost 5 bases, and 10 bases stayed unmatched. CDR3 in amino acids: CASSGILGLAETGELFF. CDR3 sequence (DNA): TGCGCCAGCAGCGGGATCTTGGGACTAGCGGAGACCGGGGAGCTGTTTTTT.

This chain joins TRBV29-1 and TRBJ1-1, with D hard to call. The CDR3 covers 11 residues. The germline V gene encodes CDR1 SQVTM and CDR2 ANQGSEA. The V gene lost 1 base and the J gene lost 7 bases, with 7 bases spanning the gap. CDR3 sequence (DNA): TGCAGCGTTGAAGGGCGGATTGAAGCTTTCTTT. This encodes CSVEGRIEAFF.

This sequence joins TRBV28 and TRBJ2-7, with D possibly matching TRBD2 (5 bases). Trimming pared 3 bases from V and 2 bases from J, leaving 5 bases between. From germline, CDR1 is MDHEN and CDR2 SYDVKM. The CDR3 runs to 12 residues. The CDR3 coding sequence is TGTGCCAGCAGTTTCGGGACCTACGAGCAGTACTTC. Its translation is CASSFGTYEQYF.

The chain employs TRBV7-3 and TRBJ2-6; TRBD2 agrees at 9 bases. The germline V gene encodes CDR1 SGHTA and CDR2 FQGTGA. Unmatched junction bases numbered 0, after V lost 0 bases and J lost 0 bases. The CDR3 sequence is 17 residues long. CDR3 in DNA: TGTGCCAGCAGCTTAACTAGCGGGGGCTCTGGGGCCAACGTCCTGACTTTC. Its protein product is CASSLTSGGSGANVLTF.

The chain couples TRBV3-1 (or the pseudogene TRBV3-2) to TRBJ1-5, with 12 bases identical to TRBD1. The CDR3 sequence is 18 residues long. Losses at the gene ends were 4 bases for V and 1 base for J; bases not matched to a gene: 8. The germline CDR1 and CDR2 sequences are LGHDT and YNNKEL (reference sequence). CDR3 in amino acids: CASSLRDRGLSSNQPQHF. The CDR3 nucleotides read TGTGCCAGCAGCCTCCGGGACAGGGGGCTGTCAAGCAATCAGCCCCAGCATTTT.

V and J are TRBV5-1 and TRBJ2-7, with TRBD2 matching 11 bases. Germline V CDR1 and CDR2: SGHRS, YFSETQ. Trimming removed 5 bases from V and 2 bases from J; junction bases left unmatched: 6. The CDR3 consists of 15 residues. The CDR3 DNA is TGCGCCAGCAGTCTAACTAGCGGGAGCACCTACGAGCAGTACTTC. This gives the protein CASSLTSGSTYEQYF.

The chain is built from TRBV25-1 and TRBJ1-1, with no clear D. The germline gives CDR1 MGHDK, CDR2 SYGVNS. This CDR3 is built from 13 residues. V was pared by 2 bases and J by 5 bases, with 9 bases between. This CDR3 reads CASSEVGVTEAFF. CDR3 nucleotides: TGTGCCAGCAGTGAAGTCGGAGTGACTGAAGCTTTCTTT.

The chain links TRBV13 to TRBJ2-3; TRBD2 might be the D (6 bases). The germline V gene encodes CDR1 PRHDT and CDR2 FYEKMQ (reference sequence). Deletions cut 5 bases from V and 2 bases from J, with 11 bases between. CDR3 length: 14 residues. This CDR3 reads CASSTAGLTDTQYF. As DNA, the CDR3 is TGTGCCAGCAGCACAGCGGGTCTCACAGATACGCAGTATTTT.

The chain recombines TRBV11-2 with TRBJ1-2; D remains ambiguous. Germline V gene lookup returns CDR1 SGHAT and CDR2 FQNNGV. The ends were cut back, 8 bases at V and 2 bases at J, with 6 bases in the middle. The CDR3 runs 11 residues. The CDR3 protein is CASGQNYGYTF. CDR3 coding DNA: TGTGCCAGCGGGCAAAACTATGGCTACACCTTC.

The V and J genes are TRBV28 and TRBJ2-2; 8 nucleotides line up with TRBD1. Germline trimming cut 5 bases from V and 2 bases from J; bases unmatched to any gene: 4. The length of the CDR3 is 15 residues. Germline CDR1 and CDR2: MDHEN and SYDVKM. CDR3 nucleotide sequence: TGTGCCAGCAGTGAGGACAGGGTAAACACCGGGGAGCTGTTTTTT. Protein: CASSEDRVNTGELFF. The full variable domain, in which reference TRBV28 and TRBJ2-2 provide the parts outside the CDR3, is DVKVTQSSRYLVKRTGEKVFLECVQDMDHENMFWYRQDPGLGLRLIYFSYDVKMKEKGDIPEGYSVSREKKERFSLILESASTNQTSMYLCASSEDRVNTGELFFGEGSRLTVL.

The genes are TRBV4-1 and TRBJ2-7; 8 nucleotides agree with TRBD2. The length of the CDR3 is 20 residues. Germline V gene sequence: CDR1 MGHRA, CDR2 YSYEKL. J lost 3 bases, V lost 4 bases, and 23 bases had no gene match. The DNA of the CDR3 is TGCGCCAGCAGCCCCTACTCGGGTCCCGCCCCGGGACTAGACCACTACGAGCAGTACTTC. Encoded protein: CASSPYSGPAPGLDHYEQYF.

The rearrangement uses TRBV7-2 and TRBJ2-1; D is unresolved. The CDR3 covers 14 residues. Germline values: CDR1 SGHTA, CDR2 FQGNSA. Trimming cost V 3 bases and J 5 bases, with 11 bases left between them. In DNA form, the CDR3 reads TGTGCCAGCAGCTTCTCTCCGGGTGACAATGAGCAGTTCTTC. It yields the protein CASSFSPGDNEQFF.

This chain links TRBV4-3 with TRBJ1-4; D is unresolved. Germline V gene data show CDR1 as LGHNA and CDR2 as YSLEER. The CDR3 covers 15 residues. Trimming removed 0 bases at V and 8 bases at J, with 13 bases between. The CDR3, as DNA: TGCGCCAGCAGCCAAGATGCGGATCCGGGGGAAAAACTGTTTTTT. Encoded protein: CASSQDADPGEKLFF.

The CDR3 bases are TGTGCCAGCAGCTTTCCGCCCCGCACAGATACGCAGTATTTT. Translation: CASSFPPRTDTQYF. J is TRBJ2-3 and V is TRBV7-9; no firm D call. Germline lookup yields CDR1 SEHNR and CDR2 FQNEAQ (reference sequence). V was cut by 3 bases and J by 1 base, with 8 bases left in between. The CDR3 extends over 14 amino acids.

CDR3 loop: CASLGDVWEQYF. CDR3 coding DNA: TGTGCCAGCCTTGGGGATGTATGGGAGCAGTACTTC. V and J are TRBV6-5 and TRBJ2-7; D gene uncertain. This CDR3 is 12 amino acids long. Trimming removed 8 bases at V and 7 bases at J, with 15 bases between. CDR1 MNHEY and CDR2 SVGAGI come from the germline V gene.

The chain has TRBV6-5 and TRBJ1-2; possibly TRBD1 for D (5 bases). This CDR3 has 15 amino acids. V was pared by 0 bases and J by 0 bases, with 8 bases between. Germline V gives CDR1 MNHEY, CDR2 SVGAGI. CDR3 DNA: TGTGCCAGCAGTTACTCGACAGCCTCTAACTATGGCTACACCTTC. Translation gives CASSYSTASNYGYTF.

The CDR3 spells CASSFPTVAGAREQYF. For the CDR3, the DNA is TGTGCCAGCAGCTTCCCCACTGTAGCGGGAGCCAGGGAGCAGTACTTC. The V and J genes are TRBV5-5 and TRBJ2-7; TRBD2 matches at 9 bases. J lost 7 bases, V lost 2 bases, and 13 bases had no gene match. The CDR3 is made up of 16 amino acids. Germline V CDR1 and CDR2: SGHKS, YYEKEE (reference sequence).

This chain links TRBV5-4 with TRBJ2-5; a weak D match, TRBD2 (5 bases). Germline loops: CDR1 SGHNT, CDR2 YYREEE (reference sequence). The V and J ends lost 3 bases and 0 bases respectively, with 21 bases between them. CDR3 size: 18 residues. CDR3 in DNA: TGTGCCAGCAGCTCGGTTGGGTTCTATAGCGTAGACCAAGAGACCCAGTACTTC. This encodes CASSSVGFYSVDQETQYF.

This chain connects TRBV27 to TRBJ2-7, with 8 bases identical to TRBD1. CDR1 is MNHEY, CDR2 SMNVEV, per germline (reference sequence). V lost 5 bases and J lost 2; bases outside the gene matches: 17. This CDR3 is built from 18 residues. The CDR3 loop reads CASSPTSIPGQATYEQYF. CDR3 bases: TGTGCCAGCAGTCCAACATCAATACCGGGACAGGCGACCTACGAGCAGTACTTC.

The sample holds a few counts of this clone. The chain combines TRBV5-4 with TRBJ2-7; no firm D call. This CDR3 has 14 residues. V dropped 1 base and J dropped 0 bases, with 8 bases sitting between them. Germline loops: CDR1 SGHNT, CDR2 YYREEE (reference sequence). This CDR3 reads CASSLQQNSYEQYF. In DNA, the CDR3 is TGTGCCAGCAGCTTGCAACAGAACTCCTACGAGCAGTACTTC.

This clone was picked up one time. V is TRBV7-2 and J is TRBJ1-3, with D hard to call. CDR1 is SGHTA, CDR2 FQGNSA, per germline. The CDR3 has 15 amino acids. V gave up 2 bases and J gave up 4 bases, with 12 bases separating them. The CDR3 DNA is TGTGCCAGCAGCTTATTGTCGGGTGCAGGAAACACCATATATTTT. This gives the protein CASSLLSGAGNTIYF. Variable domain in full (rest from reference TRBV7-2 and TRBJ1-3): GAGVSQSPSNKVTEKGKDVELRCDPISGHTALYWYRQSLGQGLEFLIYFQGNSAPDKSGLPSDRFSAERTGGSVSTLTIQRTQQEDSAVYLCASSLLSGAGNTIYFGEGSWLTVV.